The sequence of this T cell receptor (beta chain) was determined in a study of CD8 T cells in ankylosing spondylitis. Findings of the study overall: Significant enrichment of disease-linked clones was reportedly seen in matched ankylosing spondylitis synovial fluid. Prior work had noted some motif variants in reactive arthritis blood and synovial fluid. About 8 highly homologous variants made up a TCR beta motif, and this motif appeared characteristic of ankylosing spondylitis blood.

In making TCR beta libraries, quantitative 5'-RACE with molecular barcodes was used. MiXCR, run by TCRdb on the 5' RACE reads, gives a single entry per CDR3 protein. The data hold some 840,000 distinct CDR3 sequences, with about 11% observed a single time. As regards this clonotype: Its specificity is not known.

The sequence was obtained from a male donor with ankylosing spondylitis. Sample: blood, either unsorted or a sorted T cell fraction (not recorded which).

The CDR3 bases are TGCAGTGCTAGAGATGCCCAGACTAGCGGGAACACCGGGGAGCTGTTTTTT. It codes for CSARDAQTSGNTGELFF. The V gene is TRBV20-1, the J gene TRBJ2-2; 9 bases agree with TRBD2. Germline CDR1 DFQATT, CDR2 SNEGSKA (reference sequence). CDR3 length: 17 amino acids. Trimming took 0 bases from V and 1 from J; bases not matched to a gene: 6.